This TCR beta chain was recovered during a study of T cell repertoires in cytomegalovirus infection. Study details: CMV infection and matching HLA type were both indicated by public TCR beta signatures.

Each CDR3 protein gets one entry after TCRdb re-called the reads with MiXCR. The profile shows some 920,000 distinct CDR3 sequences, around 32% of them singletons. The CDR3 runs 16 residues. The germline V gene has CDR1 MNHEY and CDR2 SVGAGI. Losses at the gene ends were 1 base for V and 5 bases for J; bases not matched to a gene: 10. This clonotype occurred a few times. No antigen is known for it. Study-wide results and caveats: The ex vivo response showed dominance by HLA-C-restricted CMV-specific TCR beta clonotypes.

This clonotype was sampled from a human donor in good health (CMV status not recorded). Some clones in this sample may be carry-over from other donors' samples. The V and J genes are TRBV6-5 and TRBJ2-5, with 7 bases that match TRBD2. The sequenced sample was cultured CD8+ T cells from PBMCs, obtained from culture after CMV antigen stimulation. CDR3 amino acids: CASSYYERGLRETQYF. CDR3 nucleotides: TGTGCCAGCAGTTACTACGAGCGGGGCCTCAGGGAGACCCAGTACTTC.